This T cell receptor beta chain was sequenced in a study of blood T cell dynamics during melanoma immunotherapy. Study context: Metastatic melanoma patients received first-line pembrolizumab or nivolumab plus ipilimumab.

Noted time point: pre-treatment baseline. Apart from a couple of fast progressors, RECIST 1.1 response was judged 12 weeks post-infusion. On this clone itself: Its antigen is unknown. An end of the junction differs from the germline gene, which may be a read error.

Germline loops: CDR1 MNHEY, CDR2 SVGAGI. CDR3 length: 14 amino acids. Study conclusions and caveats: Disease-control patients' PBMC repertoires became either more clonal or more diverse at W3.

A fixed DNA input of around 0.35 ug was used per bulk PBMC sample. Repertoires were generated with immunoSEQ multiplex PCR, while TCRdb's copy carries only in-frame clones and drops some. The sample shows approximately 15,000 clones, more than 75% of them seen only once. This specimen was blood, taken from a patient treated with checkpoint blockade. The TCR was taken from a human donor with melanoma. The chain uses TRBV6-5 and TRBJ1-4, with D possibly matching TRBD1 (6 bases). CDR3 sequence reads: CAISEGDGFEKLFF. DNA of the CDR3: TGTGCCATCAGTGAGGGGGACGGATTCGAAAAACTGTTTTTT.